This T cell receptor (beta chain) was recorded in a study of blood T cell repertoires in COVID-19. Across the study: Acute-phase and convalescent COVID-19 samples originated in the United States, Italy and Spain. From T cells, B-cell-depleted T cells, or PBMCs came the material, which was cDNA or gDNA.

Trimming took off 2 bases at V and 4 bases at J, with 9 bases between the two ends. Germline V lookup: CDR1 MNHEY, CDR2 SVGAGI. The CDR3 has 14 residues. Sequencing was performed with immunoSEQ multiplex PCR; in TCRdb, only in-frame clones are kept and a portion is missing. The sample includes about 120,000 clones, roughly 84% of them seen just once. The sample consisted of peripheral blood. The V call is TRBV6-5, the J call TRBJ1-5, with D possibly being TRBD1 (5 bases). The clonotype was recovered from a woman in her 40s with acute or convalescent COVID-19. In DNA, the CDR3 is TGTGCCAGCAGTTACCGGGCAGGGAATCAGCCCCAGCATTTT. Protein: CASSYRAGNQPQHF.